This TCR beta chain was sequenced during a study of cytomegalovirus exposure and HLA in healthy donors. Findings and caveats of the study: Rates of TCR association differed by HLA locus in a later analysis, with DRB1 highest and HLA-C lowest. CMV serostatus stood as the only immune exposure information on hand.

About this clone itself: The antigen is undetermined.

V shed 0 bases, J shed 5 bases, and the junction held 12 bases outside the gene matches. The CDR3 is 17 residues long. In germline, CDR1 is SGDLS, CDR2 YYNGEE. PCR primers comprised 60 Vbeta and 13 Jbeta primers. Assay: immunoSEQ multiplex PCR; the TCRdb copy retains only in-frame clones and omits some. The repertoire holds some 120,000 clones, with about 78% as singletons. This sequence was found in a man aged 45-60 years in good health and CMV-seronegative. The sequenced material came from PBMCs. The chain combines TRBV9 with TRBJ2-3, with 7 bases aligning to TRBD2. The CDR3: CASSVAPTGGDGDTQYF. CDR3 nucleotides: TGTGCCAGCAGCGTAGCCCCCACGGGAGGAGATGGAGATACGCAGTATTTT.